Below, 21 T cell receptor beta chains from the same sample are listed, as sequenced in a study of blood T cell repertoires in COVID-19. Libraries were prepared by immunoSEQ multiplex PCR; TCRdb keeps only in-frame clonotypes and omits some of them. This table holds 65,000 to 90,000 clones, around 82% found once. Sequenced input: peripheral blood. Receptors originate from a man between 60 and 75 years old with acute or convalescent COVID-19.

This CDR3 is CAISETGDTEAFF. CDR3 bases: TGTGCCATCAGTGAAACCGGGGACACTGAAGCTTTCTTT. The chain recombines TRBV10-3 with TRBJ1-1; no definite D call. Germline CDR1 reads ENHRY; CDR2 reads SYGVKD. V shed 3 bases and J shed 3 bases, with 8 bases lying between them. The CDR3 has 13 residues.

This rearrangement joins TRBV3-1 (or the pseudogene TRBV3-2) to TRBJ2-3, with TRBD2 matching over 11 bases. This CDR3 region has 16 residues. The V and J ends lost 6 bases and 3 bases, in that order; junction bases with no gene match: 8. The germline V gene encodes CDR1 LGHDT and CDR2 YNNKEL (reference sequence). The CDR3 reads CASSRSLAGGTDTQYF. The CDR3 coding sequence is TGTGCCAGCAGTCGTTCTCTAGCGGGAGGTACAGATACGCAGTATTTT.

The V gene is TRBV18, the J gene TRBJ2-2; weak D call: TRBD2 (6 bases). Per germline, CDR1 KGHSH and CDR2 LQKENI. The V gene lost 3 bases and the J gene lost 1 base, with 12 bases spanning the gap. The CDR3 sequence is 16 residues long. The CDR3 sequence is CASSPPNGRNTGELFF. The CDR3 nucleotides read TGTGCCAGCTCACCTCCTAACGGGAGGAACACCGGGGAGCTGTTTTTT.

The genes are TRBV4-3 and TRBJ2-3; no reliable D call. This CDR3 has 13 residues. Germline V CDR1 and CDR2: LGHNA, YSLEER. The V end was cut by 4 bases, the J end by 6 bases, with 11 bases between. CDR3 bases: TGCGCCAGCAGCCCCTCGGCCGGGGATACGCAGTATTTT. Its translation: CASSPSAGDTQYF.

The rearrangement joins TRBV24-1 to TRBJ1-4; D ambiguous. V shed 5 bases and J shed 13 bases, with 13 bases lying between them. Germline CDR1 and CDR2: KGHDR and SFDVKD. This CDR3 has 12 residues. This CDR3 is CATSGRLEGLFF. In DNA, the CDR3 is TGTGCCACCAGTGGCAGGCTCGAGGGACTGTTTTTT.

The sample holds a few counts of this clone. V is TRBV11-2 and J is TRBJ1-2; TRBD1 is a possible D gene (6 bases). Germline values: CDR1 SGHAT, CDR2 FQNNGV. This CDR3 region has 16 residues. Trimming cost V 5 bases and J 5 bases, with 21 bases left between them. The CDR3 DNA sequence: TGTGCCAGCAGCCTTAATCAGGGGCCCGCTAGATATGGCTACACCTTC. It translates to CASSLNQGPARYGYTF.

The chain employs TRBV28 and TRBJ2-7, with TRBD1 matching 7 bases. Germline V gene sequence: CDR1 MDHEN, CDR2 SYDVKM. The CDR3 runs to 13 residues. Trimming at V came to 7 bases and at J to 4 bases, leaving 7 bases not matched to a gene. CDR3 region: CASTTGNVYEQYF. CDR3 bases: TGTGCCAGCACGACAGGGAACGTATACGAGCAGTACTTC.

The V gene is TRBV28, the J gene TRBJ1-5; TRBD1 aligns across 11 bases. Germline lookup yields CDR1 MDHEN and CDR2 SYDVKM. This CDR3 region has 16 residues. The J segment lost 2 bases and the V segment lost 6 bases, leaving 6 bases of the junction unmatched. As DNA, the CDR3 is TGTGCCAGCAGCACCGGACAGGGGGCAGGCAATCAGCCCCAGCATTTT. Protein sequence: CASSTGQGAGNQPQHF.

The V call is TRBV28, the J call TRBJ2-6; D is uncertain. The ends were cut back, 6 bases at V and 0 bases at J, with 12 bases in the middle. The germline CDR1 and CDR2 sequences are MDHEN and SYDVKM. This CDR3 is 16 amino acids long. The CDR3 bases are TGTGCCAGCAGCATCCAGGCAAGCTCTGGGGCCAACGTCCTGACTTTC. Translated, it gives CASSIQASSGANVLTF.

This chain connects TRBV6-2 or TRBV6-3 to TRBJ2-5, with TRBD1 matching 10 bases. V shed 5 bases, J shed 5 bases, and the junction held 5 bases outside the gene matches. The CDR3 covers 14 residues. Germline V gene data show CDR1 as MNHEY and CDR2 as SVGEGT. CDR3: CASSPTGGDETQYF. The CDR3 coding sequence is TGTGCCAGCAGTCCGACAGGGGGCGATGAGACCCAGTACTTC.

The chain has TRBV18 and TRBJ2-1, with D tentatively TRBD1 (5 bases). This CDR3 has 15 amino acids. CDR1 is KGHSH, CDR2 LQKENI, per germline. The V and J ends lost 3 bases and 8 bases respectively, with 17 bases between them. CDR3 DNA sequence: TGTGCCAGCTCACCTTACTCGGCTGGCAGGGATGAGCAGTTCTTC. This gives the protein CASSPYSAGRDEQFF. The full variable domain, rest sourced from reference TRBV18 and TRBJ2-1, is NAGVMQNPRHLVRRRGQEARLRCSPMKGHSHVYWYRQLPEEGLKFMVYLQKENIIDESGMPKERFSAEFPKEGPSILRIQQVVRGDSAAYFCASSPYSAGRDEQFFGPGTRLTVL.

This clone was counted a few times. The rearrangement joins TRBV7-9 to TRBJ2-3, with TRBD1 matching over 7 bases. The V gene's germline CDR1 is SEHNR and CDR2 FQNEAQ (reference sequence). The CDR3 covers 14 residues. V was clipped by 5 bases and J by 4 bases; unmatched bases: 6. CDR3 coding DNA: TGTGCCAGCAGCCCAGGGGGATTGTCAGATACGCAGTATTTT. Translation gives CASSPGGLSDTQYF.

As for this clone: This CDR3 is also generated by other DNA sequences in the sample. The chain couples TRBV9 to TRBJ1-5, with D unresolved. Trimming removed 4 bases from V and 1 base from J, with 6 bases in between. This CDR3 has 13 amino acids. Per the germline V gene, CDR1 is SGDLS and CDR2 is YYNGEE. This CDR3 reads CASSPGSNQPQHF. CDR3 bases: TGTGCCAGCAGCCCCGGGAGCAATCAGCCCCAGCATTTT.

The chain joins TRBV7-3 to TRBJ2-5; D possibly corresponds to TRBD1 (6 bases). Trimming left V 2 bases short and J 5 bases short, with 12 bases between. CDR3 length: 14 amino acids. Germline CDR1 and CDR2: SGHTA and FQGTGA. The CDR3 bases are TGTGCCAGCAGCTTACAGGGGATCGGCGAGACCCAGTACTTC. Protein product: CASSLQGIGETQYF.

This clone showed up just once. The chain recombines TRBV24-1 with TRBJ2-1; 8 bases line up with TRBD2. The junction had 2 bases not matched to a gene; V was cut back by 6 bases and J by 5 bases. Germline CDR1 KGHDR, CDR2 SFDVKD. This CDR3 contains 13 residues. CDR3 loop: CATSSGRHNEQFF. DNA for the CDR3: TGTGCCACCAGTAGCGGGAGACACAATGAGCAGTTCTTC.

V is TRBV4-3 and J is TRBJ1-2; the D gene is possibly TRBD1 (5 bases). Germline assignment: CDR1 LGHNA and CDR2 YSLEER. The V and J ends lost 1 base and 0 bases respectively, with 21 bases between them. This CDR3 has 19 residues. CDR3 loop: CASSQVLPRLGTANYGYTF. CDR3 coding DNA: TGCGCCAGCAGCCAAGTCTTACCCCGTCTAGGGACTGCTAACTATGGCTACACCTTC.

This clone has a single count. This chain links TRBV18 with TRBJ1-1; 10 positions agree with TRBD1. V was clipped by 3 bases and J by 10 bases; unmatched bases: 2. The V gene's germline CDR1 is KGHSH and CDR2 LQKENI. The CDR3 runs to 12 residues. The CDR3 DNA sequence: TGTGCCAGCTCACCCCGGGACAGGGGAGCTTTCTTT. Its translation: CASSPRDRGAFF.

The chain couples TRBV19 to TRBJ2-1; D possibly corresponds to TRBD2 (5 bases). The CDR3 spans 15 residues. V lost 4 bases to trimming and J lost 0 bases, with 10 bases between them. Germline loops: CDR1 LNHDA, CDR2 SQIVND (reference sequence). This CDR3 is CASSSRGSSYNEQFF. CDR3 sequence (DNA): TGTGCCAGTAGTAGTCGTGGGAGCTCCTACAATGAGCAGTTCTTC.

The CDR3 reads CASSRLAGGGNEQFF. In DNA, the CDR3 is TGTGCCAGCAGCCGACTAGCGGGGGGGGGCAATGAGCAGTTCTTC. The chain links TRBV3-1 (or the pseudogene TRBV3-2) to TRBJ2-1, with 14 bases lining up with TRBD2. In germline, CDR1 is LGHDT, CDR2 YNNKEL (reference sequence). The CDR3 spans 15 residues. V gave up 4 bases and J gave up 6 bases; unmatched junction bases: 2.

This chain uses TRBV11-1 with TRBJ2-5; no clear D. Germline V gives CDR1 SGHAT, CDR2 FQDESV (reference sequence). This CDR3 comprises 12 residues. V was shortened by 5 bases and J by 2 bases, with 6 bases between the two germline ends. CDR3 sequence: CASSELQETQYF. CDR3 sequence (DNA): TGTGCCAGCAGCGAGTTACAAGAGACCCAGTACTTC.

The chain joins TRBV19 to TRBJ1-3, with D perhaps TRBD1 (6 bases). Germline V CDR1 and CDR2: LNHDA, SQIVND (reference sequence). V shed 5 bases and J shed 6 bases, with 20 bases lying between them. This CDR3 contains 16 residues. CDR3 DNA sequence: TGTGCCAGTAGTCTAACGACAGGAGCGACATTAAACACCATATATTTT. It specifies CASSLTTGATLNTIYF.